These 17 T cell receptor beta chains share one sample of origin, sequenced in a study of T cells in Graves' hyperthyroidism and ophthalmopathy. Researchers amplified the TCR beta CDR3 regions from RNA transcripts. HTBI primers drove first-round RT-PCR of the TCR CDR3. TCRdb re-called the multiplex PCR reads through MiXCR, storing one row per CDR3 protein. This sample has about 640,000 distinct CDR3 sequences, with more than 12% found just once. Sequenced input: blood. The receptors stem from a woman in her forties or fifties with Graves' ophthalmopathy.

This clonotype has at least ten counts. The chain joins TRBV6-6 to TRBJ1-2; possibly TRBD1 for D (5 bases). The CDR3 has 12 amino acids. V lost 2 bases to trimming and J lost 7 bases, with 8 bases between them. Germline CDR1 MNHNY, CDR2 SVGAGI (reference sequence). The CDR3 sequence: CASSYERGGYTF. The CDR3 DNA reads as TGTGCCAGCAGTTACGAGAGGGGTGGCTACACCTTC.

This clonotype was detected many times. The genes are TRBV30 and TRBJ2-1; 8 positions match TRBD1. The ends lost 2 bases at V and 3 bases at J; junction bases unmatched: 6. The germline V gene has CDR1 GTSNPN and CDR2 SVGIG (reference sequence). The CDR3 is 15 amino acids. This CDR3 is CAWSSGQGLYNEQFF. CDR3 sequence (DNA): TGTGCCTGGAGTAGCGGACAGGGTCTCTACAATGAGCAGTTCTTC.

Ten or more counts support this clonotype. The chain employs TRBV29-1 and TRBJ2-5; perhaps TRBD2 as D (6 bases). Trimming took off 2 bases at V and 5 bases at J, with 33 bases between the two ends. Germline V gives CDR1 SQVTM, CDR2 ANQGSEA. CDR3 length: 20 amino acids. CDR3 coding DNA: TGCAGCGTTGAACGGGGAGGCCGTGGTACGGACTATCTTTTAGGCGAGACCCAGTACTTC. Its protein product is CSVERGGRGTDYLLGETQYF.

The chain links TRBV10-3 to TRBJ2-7; D may correspond to TRBD1 or TRBD2 (5 bases each). There are 14 residues in the CDR3. Germline V gene lookup returns CDR1 ENHRY and CDR2 SYGVKD. V gave up 4 bases and J gave up 4 bases, with 14 bases separating them. The CDR3 region has the DNA TGTGCCATCAGTGCTGGGGGAAAAAATTACGAGCAGTACTTC. Its translation is CAISAGGKNYEQYF.

In this sample, this clonotype turned up a few times. V gene TRBV20-1 combines with J gene TRBJ2-6; 8 bases are shared with TRBD2. Germline V gives CDR1 DFQATT, CDR2 SNEGSKA (reference sequence). CDR3 length: 21 residues. V gave up 2 bases and J gave up 7 bases; unmatched junction bases: 25. In DNA, the CDR3 is TGCAGTGCTAGACAGCAGGGAACCCAATTTCGGGGACTAGAGAGAGCCAACGTCCTGACTTTC. It translates to CSARQQGTQFRGLERANVLTF.

Ten or more counts support this clonotype. This chain connects TRBV29-1 to TRBJ2-1; 7 bases match TRBD2. This CDR3 comprises 14 residues. V shed 7 bases, J shed 5 bases, and the junction held 11 bases outside the gene matches. From germline, CDR1 is SQVTM and CDR2 ANQGSEA. This CDR3 is CSAGRAGRDNEQFF. In DNA form, the CDR3 reads TGCAGCGCAGGGAGGGCCGGTAGGGACAATGAGCAGTTCTTC.

This clonotype was seen a handful of times. Lacking the conserved final phenylalanine or tryptophan, this CDR3 likely reflects a read error. The chain links TRBV20-1 to TRBJ2-7; 7 bases are shared with TRBD2. With 3 bases clipped from V and 3 bases from J, the junction kept 8 bases outside the gene matches. The CDR3 is made up of 14 amino acids. Per germline, CDR1 DFQATT and CDR2 SNEGSKA (reference sequence). The CDR3 spells CSASVGGRIYEQYS. CDR3 nucleotides: TGCAGTGCTAGTGTAGGCGGGAGAATCTACGAGCAGTACTCC.

The sample holds one count of this clonotype. A much larger clone is a single base away; this may be a read error. The chain has TRBV6-5 and TRBJ2-7; no reliable D call. The CDR3 is made up of 16 amino acids. Germline V gives CDR1 MNHEY, CDR2 SVGAGI. The chain's CDR3 is CASSYTTGLIAYEQNF. In DNA, the CDR3 is TGTGCCAGCAGTTACACCACCGGGCTCATAGCCTACGAGCAGAACTTC.

In its sample, this clonotype was seen many times. The CDR3 here is CASSLDPTLNYEQYF. CDR3 nucleotides: TGTGCCAGCAGCCTTGATCCAACTTTAAACTACGAGCAGTACTTC. The chain employs TRBV2 and TRBJ2-7; D not certain. Trimming cost V 6 bases and J 3 bases, with 18 bases left between them. CDR3 length: 15 residues. CDR1 and CDR2 (germline): SNHLY, FYNNEI. Full variable domain (remainder filled in from reference TRBV2 and TRBJ2-7): EPEVTQTPSHQVTQMGQEVILRCVPISNHLYFYWYRQILGQKVEFLVSFYNNEISEKSEIFDDQFSVERPDGSNFTLKIRSTKLEDSAMYFCASSLDPTLNYEQYFGPGTRLTVT.

This clonotype came up many times. This chain joins TRBV6-2 or TRBV6-3 and TRBJ1-5; TRBD1 might be the D (5 bases). The V gene lost 6 bases and the J gene lost 9 bases, with 15 bases spanning the gap. The germline CDR1 and CDR2 sequences are MNHEY and SVGEGT. The CDR3 consists of 13 residues. CDR3 amino acids: CASRPGLGWPQHF. In DNA, the CDR3 is TGTGCCAGCAGACCGGGACTAGGGTGGCCCCAGCATTTT.

This rearrangement joins TRBV20-1 to TRBJ2-1; 15 nucleotides agree with TRBD2. In germline, CDR1 is DFQATT, CDR2 SNEGSKA (reference sequence). The CDR3 has 16 residues. Trimming at V came to 3 bases and at J to 7 bases, leaving 7 bases not matched to a gene. The CDR3 sequence is CSASGTSGRSLNEQFF. CDR3 bases: TGCAGTGCTAGCGGGACTAGCGGGAGGAGTTTAAATGAGCAGTTCTTC.

This clonotype came up many times. The chain recombines TRBV11-2 with TRBJ2-7, with TRBD1 matching 8 bases. The CDR3 sequence is 12 residues long. Germline V gives CDR1 SGHAT, CDR2 FQNNGV. The trim removed 4 bases at V and 5 bases at J, leaving 1 base unmatched. CDR3: CASSSDRDEQYF. Written as DNA, the CDR3 is TGTGCCAGCAGCTCGGACAGGGACGAGCAGTACTTC.

J is TRBJ1-1 and V is TRBV18; maybe TRBD1 (5 bases). The germline V and J ends were trimmed by 3 bases and 3 bases, with 11 bases remaining between them. Germline assignment: CDR1 KGHSH and CDR2 LQKENI. The CDR3 has 14 amino acids. The CDR3 DNA sequence: TGTGCCAGCTCACCGGGGGGGGGAGACACTGAAGCTTTCTTT. This translates into CASSPGGGDTEAFF.

A few counts support this clonotype. Being one base from a much bigger clone, this may be a read error. The V and J genes are TRBV6-2 or TRBV6-3 and TRBJ1-1; TRBD1 is a possible D gene (6 bases). The CDR3 spans 15 residues. Trimming cost V 4 bases and J 9 bases, with 21 bases left between them. CDR1 is MNHEY, CDR2 SVGEGT, per germline. The CDR3 is CASSSKRQEWTKAFF. The CDR3 region has the DNA TGTGCCAGCAGTTCGAAAAGACAGGAATGGACTAAAGCTTTCTTT.

This clonotype was picked up one time. V gene TRBV29-1 combines with J gene TRBJ2-2; perhaps TRBD1 as D (6 bases). The V end was cut by 1 base, the J end by 5 bases, with 14 bases between. In germline, CDR1 is SQVTM, CDR2 ANQGSEA. The CDR3 sequence is 15 residues long. The CDR3 DNA sequence: TGCAGCGTTGAAGTTTCAGGGGTTGGAACCGGGGAGCTGTTTTTT. It translates to CSVEVSGVGTGELFF.

This clonotype was counted many times. The CDR3 here is CASSPPDRVKETQYF. The CDR3 bases are TGTGCCAGCTCACCACCGGACAGGGTAAAAGAGACCCAGTACTTC. This chain uses TRBV18 with TRBJ2-5; the match to TRBD1 covers 8 bases. V lost 0 bases, J lost 3 bases, and 3 bases stayed unmatched. Germline CDR1 and CDR2: KGHSH and LQKENI. CDR3 length: 15 amino acids.

The chain joins TRBV29-1 to TRBJ2-2; 9 bases fit TRBD2. Germline lookup yields CDR1 SQVTM and CDR2 ANQGSEA. Trimming removed 7 bases from V and 4 bases from J; junction bases left unmatched: 13. The CDR3 is 16 residues long. DNA for the CDR3: TGCAGCGCCGGGGGGATTGCGGGAGGGCTCACCGGGGAGCTGTTTTTT. Translating it yields CSAGGIAGGLTGELFF.